Shown below are 9 T cell receptor beta chains from a single sample sequenced in a study of shared clonotypes between healthy human individuals. Naive-designated CD8 cells lacked CD45RO, were positively enriched for CCR7, and omitted terminally differentiated effector memory CD45RA+ cells. Produced via immunoSEQ multiplex PCR; TCRdb's table is partial and in-frame only. The sample carries 1.5 million to 2.5 million clones, around 96% recorded once. Source material: naive CD8+ T cells sorted from blood. The receptor set was obtained from a man between 18 and 35 years old in good health.

The rearrangement joins TRBV30 to TRBJ2-7, with a tentative D call TRBD1 (6 bases). CDR1 is GTSNPN and CDR2 is SVGIG in the germline V gene (reference sequence). The V end was cut by 3 bases, the J end by 1 base, with 16 bases between. This CDR3 contains 15 residues. The CDR3 loop reads CAWSPGQLLSYEQYF. CDR3 bases: TGTGCCTGGAGCCCTGGACAGCTCCTATCCTACGAGCAGTACTTC.

V gene TRBV4-1 combines with J gene TRBJ2-7; D is possibly TRBD1 or TRBD2 (5 bases each). The CDR3 runs 16 residues. The V gene's germline CDR1 is MGHRA and CDR2 YSYEKL. The V gene lost 1 base and the J gene lost 3 bases, with 16 bases spanning the gap. The CDR3 DNA sequence: TGCGCCAGCAGCCAAGTCCCCGGGACCGAATTCTACGAGCAGTACTTC. Translated: CASSQVPGTEFYEQYF.

Comments on this clone: The same CDR3 arises from other DNA sequences in this sample as well. This chain links TRBV11-2 with TRBJ2-7; D gene uncertain. V gave up 1 base and J gave up 6 bases, with 4 bases separating them. The length of the CDR3 is 11 residues. From germline, CDR1 is SGHAT and CDR2 FQNNGV. Here the CDR3 reads CASSLVSEQYF. The CDR3 nucleotides read TGTGCCAGCAGCTTAGTTTCCGAGCAGTACTTC.

The chain links TRBV28 to TRBJ2-2; D gene ambiguous. This CDR3 has 15 amino acids. V was trimmed by 2 bases and J by 3 bases, leaving 10 bases between them. The germline V gene has CDR1 MDHEN and CDR2 SYDVKM. The CDR3 DNA is TGTGCCAGCAGTTTACCTGGGCAGCACACCGGGGAGCTGTTTTTT. This codes for CASSLPGQHTGELFF.

The chain has TRBV27 and TRBJ1-6; tentatively, D is TRBD1 (5 bases). Trimming shortened V by 3 bases and J by 6 bases, and 12 bases separated the two germline ends. Germline CDR1 MNHEY, CDR2 SMNVEV (reference sequence). This CDR3 is built from 15 residues. The CDR3 protein is CASSFYQGSNSPLHF. Here the CDR3 DNA reads TGTGCCAGCAGTTTCTACCAGGGATCTAATTCACCCCTCCACTTT.

The chain is built from TRBV6-1 and TRBJ2-3; no firm D call. The CDR3 is 13 amino acids. The V end was cut by 7 bases, the J end by 2 bases, with 10 bases between. Germline V gene data show CDR1 as MNHNS and CDR2 as SASEGT. The CDR3 spells CASTDIITDTQYF. CDR3 coding DNA: TGTGCCAGCACCGACATTATCACAGATACGCAGTATTTT.

In this sample, this clone turned up once. The chain employs TRBV2 and TRBJ2-7; 10 nucleotides align to TRBD2. CDR1 and CDR2 (germline): SNHLY, FYNNEI. The V segment lost 2 bases and the J segment 3 bases; nucleotides outside the gene matches: 22. The CDR3 spans 21 residues. In nucleotides, the CDR3 is TGTGCCAGCAGTGAAACCCTGTGGGGGGCGATTGGTACTAGCGGGGACTACGAGCAGTACTTC. It specifies CASSETLWGAIGTSGDYEQYF. The full variable domain, its missing parts supplied by reference TRBV2 and TRBJ2-7, is EPEVTQTPSHQVTQMGQEVILRCVPISNHLYFYWYRQILGQKVEFLVSFYNNEISEKSEIFDDQFSVERPDGSNFTLKIRSTKLEDSAMYFCASSETLWGAIGTSGDYEQYFGPGTRLTVT.

The V and J genes are TRBV6-6 and TRBJ2-3; D call uncertain. Germline loops: CDR1 MNHNY, CDR2 SVGAGI (reference sequence). CDR3 length equals 15 residues. The V and J ends lost 0 bases and 5 bases respectively, with 12 bases between them. The chain's CDR3 is CASSYSNPLGDTQYF. The CDR3 DNA sequence: TGTGCCAGCAGTTACTCGAATCCTCTGGGAGATACGCAGTATTTT.

The chain carries TRBV5-1 and TRBJ1-5; tentatively, D is TRBD1 (5 bases). The CDR3 runs 17 residues. Germline CDR1 reads SGHRS; CDR2 reads YFSETQ. V lost 5 bases and J lost 0, with 18 bases in between. The CDR3 nucleotides are TGCGCCAGCAGTAACAGGAAGGGAAACCATAGCAATCAGCCCCAGCATTTT. It is translated as CASSNRKGNHSNQPQHF.